The 27 T cell receptor beta chains listed next were all sequenced from one sample in a study of human T cells and chemical hapten exposure. The time point: patch test 3, about 24 weeks after DPC sensitization. Treatment: therapeutic diphenylcyclopropenone sensitization with weekly scalp DPC. From the RACE reads, TCRdb called clonotypes with MiXCR, one entry per CDR3 protein. Of just under 65,000 distinct CDR3 sequences listed, approximately 11% are singletons. Sequenced here: whole blood, sampled in connection with sensitization to the hapten diphenylcyclopropenone (DPC). The receptor source for this set is a woman aged 25 to 39 with alopecia areata. Some clones in this sample may be carry-over from other donors' samples.

The table lists this clonotype with many counts. The chain has TRBV20-1 and TRBJ2-5; D not resolved. Trimming took 0 bases from V and 5 from J, leaving 16 bases between them. Germline lookup yields CDR1 DFQATT and CDR2 SNEGSKA (reference sequence). The CDR3 length is 15 residues. This chain's CDR3 is CSAREGSFVGETQYF. The CDR3, as DNA: TGCAGTGCTAGAGAGGGTTCTTTCGTAGGGGAGACCCAGTACTTC.

V gene TRBV29-1 combines with J gene TRBJ2-7; D gene ambiguous. Germline V gene sequence: CDR1 SQVTM, CDR2 ANQGSEA. Between the trimmed V and J ends, which lost 6 bases and 2 bases, there was a span of 11 bases. The length of the CDR3 is 12 residues. Here the CDR3 reads CSVGMFPYEQYF. The CDR3 nucleotides are TGCAGCGTGGGGATGTTCCCCTACGAGCAGTACTTC.

The chain uses TRBV29-1 and TRBJ2-3; D perhaps matches TRBD1 (5 bases). Trimming left V 6 bases short and J 6 bases short, with 13 bases between. This CDR3 is built from 12 residues. Germline CDR1 reads SQVTM; CDR2 reads ANQGSEA. This CDR3 is CSVDRYVDTQYF. In DNA form, the CDR3 reads TGCAGCGTAGACAGATACGTGGATACGCAGTATTTT.

This clonotype was counted ten times or more. V gene TRBV28 combines with J gene TRBJ2-3; 7 bases are a match to TRBD1. Germline V gene sequence: CDR1 MDHEN, CDR2 SYDVKM. Unmatched junction bases numbered 11, after V lost 7 bases and J lost 4 bases. CDR3 length: 15 residues. The CDR3 spells CASTLRTQGADTQYF. The DNA for the CDR3 is TGTGCCAGCACCTTACGGACCCAGGGGGCAGATACGCAGTATTTT.

This clonotype was recorded many times. The V and J genes are TRBV13 and TRBJ2-6; perhaps TRBD2 as D (6 bases). Per the germline V gene, CDR1 is PRHDT and CDR2 is FYEKMQ (reference sequence). This CDR3 is built from 19 residues. The germline V and J ends were trimmed by 0 bases and 0 bases, with 15 bases remaining between them. CDR3 bases: TGTGCCAGCAGCTTAGGCCTGACGGGAGCGACCTCTGGGGCCAACGTCCTGACTTTC. Protein product: CASSLGLTGATSGANVLTF.

For this clonotype: A much larger clonotype is one base distant, so this may be a read error. The chain uses TRBV20-1 and TRBJ1-2, with D unresolved. Germline-derived CDR1 and CDR2 are DFQATT and SNEGSKA (reference sequence). CDR3 length equals 12 residues. The CDR3 bases are TGCAGTGCCGTAACAGATAACTATGGCCACACCTTC. Amino acid sequence: CSAVTDNYGHTF.

This clonotype was seen ten or more times. The chain carries TRBV6-1 and TRBJ1-1, with a possible D match to TRBD1 (6 bases). This CDR3 has 13 residues. Germline V gene sequence: CDR1 MNHNS, CDR2 SASEGT. Trimming removed 4 bases at V and 9 bases at J, with 15 bases between. The CDR3 DNA is TGTGCCAGCAGTGTAGGTATCGGGGGCCAAGCTTTCTTT. Amino acids: CASSVGIGGQAFF.

The sample holds a few counts of this clonotype. The genes are TRBV6-6 and TRBJ1-1; 7 positions agree with TRBD1. CDR3 length equals 12 residues. The trim removed 5 bases at V and 5 bases at J, leaving 2 bases unmatched. CDR1 is MNHNY, CDR2 SVGAGI, per germline (reference sequence). In nucleotides, the CDR3 is TGTGCCAGCAGTACAGGGGTTACTGAAGCTTTCTTT. This translates into CASSTGVTEAFF.

The rearrangement joins TRBV30 to TRBJ2-3; 14 bases fit TRBD2. Germline CDR1 GTSNPN, CDR2 SVGIG (reference sequence). The ends lost 3 bases at V and 6 bases at J; junction bases unmatched: 11. CDR3 length: 17 residues. CDR3 amino acids: CAWRTGTSGGSRDTQYF. The CDR3, as DNA: TGTGCCTGGAGAACCGGGACTAGCGGGGGATCGAGGGATACGCAGTATTTT.

This clonotype occurred a few times. The chain joins TRBV20-1 to TRBJ2-7; 12 bases map to TRBD2. Trimming took 6 bases from V and 9 from J; bases not matched to a gene: 9. This CDR3 has 13 amino acids. CDR1 is DFQATT, CDR2 SNEGSKA, per germline (reference sequence). The CDR3 region has the DNA TGCAGTGCGTGGACTAGCGGGAAAGTAGGGCAGTACTTC. Translating it yields CSAWTSGKVGQYF.

This clonotype showed up just a few times. The rearrangement uses TRBV9 and TRBJ2-3, with 7 bases aligning to TRBD1. Germline CDR1 reads SGDLS; CDR2 reads YYNGEE. V lost 4 bases to trimming and J lost 4 bases; unmatched junction nucleotides: 9. This CDR3 is 15 amino acids long. The CDR3 is CASSPRRQGADTQYF. The CDR3 DNA reads as TGTGCCAGCAGCCCAAGACGACAGGGTGCAGATACGCAGTATTTT.

V is TRBV6-2 or TRBV6-3 and J is TRBJ2-1, with 9 bases lining up with TRBD2. From germline, CDR1 is MNHEY and CDR2 SVGEGT. The trim removed 6 bases at V and 9 bases at J, leaving 9 bases unmatched. The CDR3 covers 14 residues. The CDR3 sequence is CASRLASGKGEQFF. The CDR3 DNA is TGTGCCAGCAGACTCGCTAGCGGGAAGGGTGAGCAGTTCTTC.

This clonotype was counted many times. The gene calls are TRBV29-1 and TRBJ1-1, with TRBD1 as a possible D gene (6 bases). V was trimmed by 7 bases and J by 5 bases, leaving 14 bases between them. CDR1 SQVTM and CDR2 ANQGSEA come from the germline V gene. The CDR3 loop spans 12 amino acids. CDR3 sequence (DNA): TGCAGCGGGATACAGGGAAGTACTGAAGCTTTCTTT. This encodes CSGIQGSTEAFF.

Many counts were recorded for this clonotype. This chain links TRBV28 with TRBJ1-4, with a possible D match to TRBD1 (5 bases). V dropped 5 bases and J dropped 0 bases, with 13 bases sitting between them. This CDR3 contains 16 residues. The germline V gene encodes CDR1 MDHEN and CDR2 SYDVKM. The CDR3 spells CASSMTARATNEKLFF. The CDR3, as DNA: TGTGCCAGCAGTATGACAGCCCGCGCAACTAATGAAAAACTGTTTTTT.

This chain joins TRBV29-1 and TRBJ2-1; D ambiguous. V lost 8 bases and J lost 6, with 2 bases in between. The CDR3 has 8 amino acids. From germline, CDR1 is SQVTM and CDR2 ANQGSEA. CDR3 nucleotide sequence: TGCAGCACCAATGAGCAGTTCTTC. Protein sequence: CSTNEQFF.

The chain carries TRBV29-1 and TRBJ2-1; D is uncertain. The CDR3 has 11 residues. V was clipped by 4 bases and J by 7 bases, with 8 bases between them. Germline V gene sequence: CDR1 SQVTM, CDR2 ANQGSEA. CDR3: CSVGRTNEQFF. In DNA, the CDR3 is TGCAGCGTTGGGCGCACGAATGAGCAGTTCTTC.

This clonotype has only a few counts. This chain joins TRBV2 and TRBJ1-6; the D is unclear. This CDR3 contains 15 residues. Trimming removed 5 bases at V and 3 bases at J, with 11 bases between. Germline values: CDR1 SNHLY, CDR2 FYNNEI. CDR3: CASSRDGLYNSPLHF. CDR3 in DNA: TGTGCCAGCAGTAGAGACGGACTCTATAATTCACCCCTCCACTTT.

The V call is TRBV24-1, the J call TRBJ2-2, with D perhaps matching TRBD2 (5 bases). There are 16 residues in the CDR3. CDR1 KGHDR and CDR2 SFDVKD come from the germline V gene. V dropped 1 base and J dropped 6 bases, with 14 bases sitting between them. CDR3 loop: CATSDFDTSGSGELFF. DNA for the CDR3: TGTGCCACCAGTGATTTTGACACCTCGGGGTCCGGGGAGCTGTTTTTT.

This clonotype was seen a handful of times. The V gene is TRBV12-3 or TRBV12-4, the J gene TRBJ2-7; 7 bases match TRBD1. The CDR3 is 17 residues long. Unmatched junction bases numbered 13, after V lost 5 bases and J lost 0 bases. CDR3 sequence reads: CASSPGLRDRVSYEQYF. The CDR3 nucleotides read TGTGCCAGCAGTCCGGGGCTCCGCGACAGGGTCTCCTACGAGCAGTACTTC.

Only a few counts were recorded for this clonotype. This rearrangement joins TRBV30 to TRBJ1-1; perhaps TRBD1 as D (5 bases). This CDR3 is built from 14 residues. Trimming took 1 base from V and 7 from J, leaving 16 bases between them. Germline CDR1 is GTSNPN and CDR2 is SVGIG (reference sequence). CDR3 sequence (DNA): TGTGCCTGGAGTGGGGTATTTGGGGCCAATGAAGCTTTCTTT. It yields the protein CAWSGVFGANEAFF.

This clonotype was counted at least ten times. This chain links TRBV7-2 with TRBJ2-7, with D possibly TRBD1 on 6 matching bases. Deletions cut 1 base from V and 1 base from J, with 20 bases between. Germline lookup yields CDR1 SGHTA and CDR2 FQGNSA. The CDR3 length is 18 residues. CDR3 region: CASSLGVVGTGISYEQYF. CDR3 sequence (DNA): TGTGCCAGCAGCTTAGGGGTGGTCGGTACAGGGATTTCCTACGAGCAGTACTTC.

This clonotype was seen repeatedly, ten times or more. The gene calls are TRBV7-9 and TRBJ2-1; D is unresolved. The CDR3 runs to 13 residues. CDR1 is SEHNR, CDR2 FQNEAQ, per germline (reference sequence). Trimming pared 5 bases from V and 10 bases from J, leaving 15 bases between. The CDR3 sequence: CASSRSGLSEQFF. The CDR3 DNA follows: TGTGCCAGCAGCCGCTCTGGGCTGTCGGAGCAGTTCTTC.

The chain employs TRBV7-2 and TRBJ1-6; unclear D gene. The CDR3 has 12 residues. Trimming removed 4 bases at V and 14 bases at J, with 12 bases between. Germline V gene data show CDR1 as SGHTA and CDR2 as FQGNSA. In nucleotides, the CDR3 is TGTGCCAGCAGCTCGCTCACAGTGGCCCTCCACTTT. It codes for CASSSLTVALHF. The full variable domain, with the rest looked up from reference TRBV7-2 and TRBJ1-6, is GAGVSQSPSNKVTEKGKDVELRCDPISGHTALYWYRQSLGQGLEFLIYFQGNSAPDKSGLPSDRFSAERTGGSVSTLTIQRTQQEDSAVYLCASSSLTVALHFGNGTRLTVT.

The J gene is TRBJ2-5, the V gene TRBV12-3 or TRBV12-4; TRBD1 matches at 9 bases. Trimming at V came to 8 bases and at J to 4 bases, leaving 5 bases not matched to a gene. The CDR3 is made up of 13 amino acids. Written as DNA, the CDR3 is TGTGCCAGCGGACAGGGGTGGCGAGAGACCCAGTACTTC. Encoded protein: CASGQGWRETQYF.

This clonotype was detected ten times or more. J is TRBJ2-7 and V is TRBV30; possible D gene TRBD1, 6 bases. Trimming removed 2 bases from V and 3 bases from J, with 14 bases in between. This CDR3 contains 14 residues. The germline V gene has CDR1 GTSNPN and CDR2 SVGIG (reference sequence). The CDR3 sequence: CAWSPRGPCYEQYF. The DNA for the CDR3 is TGTGCCTGGAGTCCCAGGGGCCCCTGCTACGAGCAGTACTTC. Based on the CDR3 plus reference TRBV30 and TRBJ2-7, the full variable domain is SQTIHQWPATLVQPVGSPLSLECTVEGTSNPNLYWYRQAAGRGLQLLFYSVGIGQISSEVPQNLSASRPQDRQFILSSKKLLLSDSGFYLCAWSPRGPCYEQYFGPGTRLTVT.

CDR3 nucleotides: TGCAGTGCGGCGATATCAACTAGCCCTTACGAGCAGTACTTC. Translation: CSAAISTSPYEQYF. V and J are TRBV20-1 and TRBJ2-7, with D possibly being TRBD2 (6 bases). The CDR3 length is 14 residues. CDR1 and CDR2 (germline): DFQATT, SNEGSKA (reference sequence). Trimming removed 6 bases from V and 4 bases from J, with 19 bases in between.

The sample holds a few counts of this clonotype. The V and J genes are TRBV6-2 or TRBV6-3 and TRBJ2-1; 7 nucleotides match TRBD2. V was clipped by 7 bases and J by 0 bases; unmatched bases: 9. Germline CDR1 and CDR2: MNHEY and SVGEGT. The CDR3 spans 16 residues. CDR3 bases: TGTGCCAGCAAAAAACTAGCGCAGAGCTCCTACAATGAGCAGTTCTTC. Translated: CASKKLAQSSYNEQFF.